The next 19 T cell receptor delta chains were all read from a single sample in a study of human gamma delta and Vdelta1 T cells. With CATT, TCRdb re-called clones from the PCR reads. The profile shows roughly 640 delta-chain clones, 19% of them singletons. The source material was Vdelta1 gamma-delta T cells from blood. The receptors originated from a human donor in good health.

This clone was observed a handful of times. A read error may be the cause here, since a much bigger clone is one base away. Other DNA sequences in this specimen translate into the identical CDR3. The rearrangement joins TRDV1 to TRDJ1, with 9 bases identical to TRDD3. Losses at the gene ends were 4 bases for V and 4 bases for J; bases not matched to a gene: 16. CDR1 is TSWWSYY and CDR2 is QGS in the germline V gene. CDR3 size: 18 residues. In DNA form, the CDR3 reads TGTGCTCTTGGGGTGGAAGTTCCGTATTACTGGGGGAGCGATAAACTCATCTTT. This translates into CALGVEVPYYWGSDKLIF.

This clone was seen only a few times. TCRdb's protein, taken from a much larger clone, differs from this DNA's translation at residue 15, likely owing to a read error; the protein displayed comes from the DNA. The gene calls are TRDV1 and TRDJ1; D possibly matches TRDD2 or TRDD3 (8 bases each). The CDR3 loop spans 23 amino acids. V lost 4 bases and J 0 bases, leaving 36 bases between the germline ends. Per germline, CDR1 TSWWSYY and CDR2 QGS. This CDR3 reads CALGAASYPEHGGLEVYTDKLIF. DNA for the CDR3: TGTGCTCTTGGGGCTGCTTCCTACCCGGAACATGGGGGATTAGAAGTGTACACCGATAAACTCATCTTT.

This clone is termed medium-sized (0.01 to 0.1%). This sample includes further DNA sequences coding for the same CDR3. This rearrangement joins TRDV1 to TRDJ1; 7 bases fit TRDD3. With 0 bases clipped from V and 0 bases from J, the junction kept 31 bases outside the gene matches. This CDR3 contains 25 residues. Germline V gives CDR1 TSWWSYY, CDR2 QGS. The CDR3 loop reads CALGELVFVGAARTGVLYYTDKLIF. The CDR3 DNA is TGTGCTCTTGGGGAACTCGTCTTCGTCGGAGCGGCCCGTACTGGGGTATTGTACTACACCGATAAACTCATCTTT.

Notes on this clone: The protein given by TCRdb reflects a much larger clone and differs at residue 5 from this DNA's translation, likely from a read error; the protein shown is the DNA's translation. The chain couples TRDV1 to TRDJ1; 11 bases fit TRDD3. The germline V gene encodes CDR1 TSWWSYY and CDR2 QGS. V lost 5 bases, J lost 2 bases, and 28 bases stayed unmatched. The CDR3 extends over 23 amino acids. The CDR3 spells CALGYAGHPTVGGYAVVTDKLIF. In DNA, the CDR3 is TGTGCTCTTGGGTACGCGGGTCATCCTACCGTTGGGGGATACGCCGTTGTGACCGATAAACTCATCTTT.

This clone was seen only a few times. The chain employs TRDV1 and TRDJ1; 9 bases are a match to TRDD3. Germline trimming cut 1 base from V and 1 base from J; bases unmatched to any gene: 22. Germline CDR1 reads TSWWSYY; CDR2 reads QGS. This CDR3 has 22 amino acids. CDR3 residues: CALGERSYWGTLKLKGTDKLIF. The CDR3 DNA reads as TGTGCTCTTGGGGAACGGTCGTACTGGGGGACCCTAAAGCTAAAGGGCACCGATAAACTCATCTTT.

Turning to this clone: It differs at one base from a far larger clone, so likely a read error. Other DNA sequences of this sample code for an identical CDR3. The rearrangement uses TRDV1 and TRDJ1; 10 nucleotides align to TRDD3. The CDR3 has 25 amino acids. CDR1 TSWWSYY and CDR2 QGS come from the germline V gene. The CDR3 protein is CALGELVFVGAARTGGLYYTDKLIF. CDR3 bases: TGTGCTCTTGGGGAACTAGTCTTCGTCGGAGCGGCCCGTACTGGGGGATTGTACTACACCGATAAACTCATCTTC.

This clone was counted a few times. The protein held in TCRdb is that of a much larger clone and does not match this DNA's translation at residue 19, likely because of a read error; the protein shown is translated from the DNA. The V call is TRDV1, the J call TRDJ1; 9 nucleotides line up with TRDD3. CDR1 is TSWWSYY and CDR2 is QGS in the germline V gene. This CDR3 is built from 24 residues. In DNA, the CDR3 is TGTGCTCTTGGGGAGTCCCTCCCTCTTCCGGGCTACTGGGGGACTTACTCTTACATCGATAAACTCATTTTT. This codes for CALGESLPLPGYWGTYSYIDKLIF.

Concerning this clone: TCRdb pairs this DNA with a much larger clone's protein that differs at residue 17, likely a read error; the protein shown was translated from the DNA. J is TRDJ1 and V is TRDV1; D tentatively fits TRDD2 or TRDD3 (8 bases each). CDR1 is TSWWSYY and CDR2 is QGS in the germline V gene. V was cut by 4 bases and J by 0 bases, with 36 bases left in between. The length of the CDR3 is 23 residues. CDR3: CALGAASYPEHGGLAVHTDKLIF. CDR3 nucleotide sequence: TGTGCTCTTGGGGCTGCTTCCTACCCGGAACATGGGGGATTAGCAGTGCACACCGATAAACTCATCTTT.

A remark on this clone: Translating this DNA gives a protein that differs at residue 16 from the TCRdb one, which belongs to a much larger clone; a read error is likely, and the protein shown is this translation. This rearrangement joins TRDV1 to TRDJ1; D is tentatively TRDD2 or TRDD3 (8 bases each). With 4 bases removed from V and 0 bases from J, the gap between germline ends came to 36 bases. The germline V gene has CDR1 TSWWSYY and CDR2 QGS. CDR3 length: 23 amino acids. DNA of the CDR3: TGTGCTCTTGGGGCTGCTTCCTACCCGGAACATGGGGGATTAGCAGCGTACACCGATAAACTCATCTTT. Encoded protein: CALGAASYPEHGGLAAYTDKLIF.

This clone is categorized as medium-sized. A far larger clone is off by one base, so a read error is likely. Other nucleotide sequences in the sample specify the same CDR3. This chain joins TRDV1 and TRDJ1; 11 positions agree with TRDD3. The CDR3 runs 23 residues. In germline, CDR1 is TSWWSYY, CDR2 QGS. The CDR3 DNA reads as TGTGCCCTTGGGGACGCGGGTCATCCTACCGTTGGGGGATACGCCGTTGTGACCGATAAACTCATCTTT. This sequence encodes CALGDAGHPTVGGYAVVTDKLIF.

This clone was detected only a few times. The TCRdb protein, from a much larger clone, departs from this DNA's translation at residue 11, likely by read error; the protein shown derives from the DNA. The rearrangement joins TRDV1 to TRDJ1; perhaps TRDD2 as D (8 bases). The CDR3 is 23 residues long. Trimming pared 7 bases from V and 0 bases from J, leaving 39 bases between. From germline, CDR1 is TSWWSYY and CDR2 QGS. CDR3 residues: CALEGGFLRFEGIQGHYTDKLIF. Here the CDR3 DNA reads TGTGCTCTTGAGGGGGGCTTCCTACGATTCGAAGGGATACAGGGGCATTACACCGATAAACTCATCTTT.

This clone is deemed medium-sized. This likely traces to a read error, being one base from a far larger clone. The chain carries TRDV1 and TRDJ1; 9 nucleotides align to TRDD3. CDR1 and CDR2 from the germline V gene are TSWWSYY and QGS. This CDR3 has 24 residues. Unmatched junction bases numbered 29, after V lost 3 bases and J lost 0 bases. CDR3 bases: TGTGCTCTTGGGGAGTCCCTCCCTCTTCCGAGCTACTGGGGGACTTACTCTTACACCGATAAACTCATCTTT. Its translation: CALGESLPLPSYWGTYSYTDKLIF.

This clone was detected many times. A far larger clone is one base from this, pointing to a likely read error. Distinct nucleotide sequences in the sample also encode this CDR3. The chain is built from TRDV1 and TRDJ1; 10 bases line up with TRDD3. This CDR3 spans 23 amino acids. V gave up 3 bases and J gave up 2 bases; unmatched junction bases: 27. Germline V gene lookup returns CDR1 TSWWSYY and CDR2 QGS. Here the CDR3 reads CALGDAGHPTVGGYAVVTDKLIF. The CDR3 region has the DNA TGTGCTCTTGGGGACGCGGGTCATCCTACCGTCGGGGGATACGCCGTTGTGACCGATAAACTCATCTTT.

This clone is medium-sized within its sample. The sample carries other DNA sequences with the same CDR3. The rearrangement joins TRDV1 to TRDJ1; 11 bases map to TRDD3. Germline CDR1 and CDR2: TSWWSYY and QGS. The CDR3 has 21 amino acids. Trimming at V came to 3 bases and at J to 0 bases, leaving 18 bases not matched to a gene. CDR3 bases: TGTGCTCTTGGGGAGCTACAAGACCCTACTGGGGGATATGAGTACACCGATAAACTCATCTTT. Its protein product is CALGELQDPTGGYEYTDKLIF.

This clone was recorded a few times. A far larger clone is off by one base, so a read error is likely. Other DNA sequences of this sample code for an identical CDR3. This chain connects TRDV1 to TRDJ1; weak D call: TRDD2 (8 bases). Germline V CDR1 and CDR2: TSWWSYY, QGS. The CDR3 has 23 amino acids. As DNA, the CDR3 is TGTGCTCTTGAGGGGGGCTTCCTACGATTCGGAGGGATACAGGGGCATTACACCGACAAACTCATCTTT. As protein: CALEGGFLRFGGIQGHYTDKLIF.

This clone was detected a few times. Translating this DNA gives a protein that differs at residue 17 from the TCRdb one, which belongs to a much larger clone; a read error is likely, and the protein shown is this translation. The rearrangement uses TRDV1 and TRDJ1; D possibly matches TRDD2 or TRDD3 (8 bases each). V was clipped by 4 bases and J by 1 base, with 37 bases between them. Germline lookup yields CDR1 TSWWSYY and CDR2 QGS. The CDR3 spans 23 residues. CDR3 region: CALGAASYPEHGGLAVCTDKLIF. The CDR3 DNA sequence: TGTGCTCTTGGGGCTGCTTCCTACCCGGAACATGGGGGATTAGCAGTGTGCACCGATAAACTCATCTTT.

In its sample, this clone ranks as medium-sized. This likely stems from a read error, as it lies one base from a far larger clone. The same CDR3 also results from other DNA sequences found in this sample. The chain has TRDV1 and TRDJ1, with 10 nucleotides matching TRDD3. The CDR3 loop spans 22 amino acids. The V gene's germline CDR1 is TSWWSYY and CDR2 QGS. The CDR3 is CALGEPNPSSPRVWGISPKLIF. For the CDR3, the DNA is TGTGCCCTTGGGGAACCGAATCCTTCCTCCCCTCGAGTCTGGGGGATAAGCCCGAAACTCATCTTT.

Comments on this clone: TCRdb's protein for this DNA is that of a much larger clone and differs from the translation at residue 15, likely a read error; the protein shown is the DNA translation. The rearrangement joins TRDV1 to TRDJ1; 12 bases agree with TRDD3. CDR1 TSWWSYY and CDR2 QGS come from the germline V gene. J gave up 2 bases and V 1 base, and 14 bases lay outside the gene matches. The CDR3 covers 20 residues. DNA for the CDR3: TGTGCTCTTGGGGAACCCTTCCGTATACTGGGGGATACTAGGACCGATAAACTCATCTTT. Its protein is CALGEPFRILGDTRTDKLIF.

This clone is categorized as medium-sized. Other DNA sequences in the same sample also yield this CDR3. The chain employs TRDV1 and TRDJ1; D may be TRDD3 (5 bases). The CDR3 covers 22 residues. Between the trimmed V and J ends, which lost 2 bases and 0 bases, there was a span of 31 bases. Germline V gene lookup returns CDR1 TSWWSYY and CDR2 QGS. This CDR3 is CALGEARPVGLIPQRDTDKLIF. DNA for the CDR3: TGTGCTCTTGGGGAAGCGCGCCCGGTGGGGCTGATTCCCCAGAGGGACACCGATAAACTCATCTTT.